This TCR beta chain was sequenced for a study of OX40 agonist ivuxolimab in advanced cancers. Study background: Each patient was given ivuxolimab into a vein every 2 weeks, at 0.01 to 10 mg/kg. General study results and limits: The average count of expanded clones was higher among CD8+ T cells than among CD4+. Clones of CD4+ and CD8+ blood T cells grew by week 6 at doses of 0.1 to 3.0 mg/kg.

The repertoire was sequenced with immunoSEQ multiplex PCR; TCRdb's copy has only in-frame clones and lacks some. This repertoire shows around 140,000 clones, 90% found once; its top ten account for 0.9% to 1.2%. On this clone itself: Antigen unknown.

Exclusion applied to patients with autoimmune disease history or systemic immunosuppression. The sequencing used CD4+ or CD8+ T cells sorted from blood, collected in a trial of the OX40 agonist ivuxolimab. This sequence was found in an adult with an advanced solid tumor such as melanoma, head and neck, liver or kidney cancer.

The CDR3 region has the DNA TGTGCCAGCAGAGCGACTAGCGGGACTCGCGGGGAGCTGTTTTTT. Protein product: CASRATSGTRGELFF. V gene TRBV28 combines with J gene TRBJ2-2; TRBD2 matches at 11 bases. CDR1 MDHEN and CDR2 SYDVKM come from the germline V gene. With V trimmed by 6 bases and J by 7 bases, 7 bases remained unmatched. The CDR3 is made up of 15 amino acids.